The 20 T cell receptor beta chains given below trace back to one sample, sequenced in a study of blood T cell repertoires in COVID-19. Produced via immunoSEQ multiplex PCR; TCRdb's table is partial and in-frame only. Of 110,000 to 150,000 clones detected, approximately 87% appear once; the ten largest clones hold approximately 11%. Material: PBMCs or T cells enriched from blood (not recorded which). All receptors derive from a man in his 60s who had recovered from COVID-19.

This chain connects TRBV6-5 to TRBJ1-3, with D possibly being TRBD1 (6 bases). The germline V gene encodes CDR1 MNHEY and CDR2 SVGAGI. CDR3 length: 14 residues. V gave up 2 bases and J gave up 8 bases, with 13 bases separating them. The CDR3 region is CASSYGQGLDTIYF. In DNA form, the CDR3 reads TGTGCCAGCAGTTACGGGCAGGGGCTCGACACCATATATTTT.

The chain combines TRBV9 with TRBJ2-2; D remains unclear. The V end was cut by 2 bases, the J end by 3 bases, with 5 bases between. CDR3 size: 13 residues. Germline lookup yields CDR1 SGDLS and CDR2 YYNGEE. The CDR3 nucleotides read TGTGCCAGCAGCGTTGAGGACACCGGGGAGCTGTTTTTT. Encoded protein: CASSVEDTGELFF.

The gene calls are TRBV5-1 and TRBJ2-5; D is possibly TRBD1 (5 bases). CDR1 SGHRS and CDR2 YFSETQ come from the germline V gene. Trimming pared 4 bases from V and 2 bases from J, leaving 9 bases between. This CDR3 has 13 residues. The CDR3 loop is CASSPDIQETQYF. DNA for the CDR3: TGCGCCAGCAGCCCGGACATTCAAGAGACCCAGTACTTC.

The chain carries TRBV7-9 and TRBJ1-2; a weak D match, TRBD1 (5 bases). There are 18 residues in the CDR3. In germline, CDR1 is SEHNR, CDR2 FQNEAQ (reference sequence). V dropped 1 base and J dropped 2 bases, with 20 bases sitting between them. The CDR3 protein is CASSLVRGLGASNYGYTF. As DNA, the CDR3 is TGTGCCAGCAGCTTAGTCCGCGGATTAGGGGCCTCGAACTATGGCTACACCTTC. Looking up the rest from reference TRBV7-9 and TRBJ1-2 gives the full variable domain: DTGVSQNPRHKITKRGQNVTFRCDPISEHNRLYWYRQTLGQGPEFLTYFQNEAQLEKSRLLSDRFSAERPKGSFSTLEIQRTEQGDSAMYLCASSLVRGLGASNYGYTFGSGTRLTVV.

The chain recombines TRBV3-1 (or the pseudogene TRBV3-2) with TRBJ1-3; 7 nucleotides match TRBD1. The length of the CDR3 is 17 residues. Germline V gene sequence: CDR1 LGHDT, CDR2 YNNKEL (reference sequence). After removal of 3 bases from V and 0 bases from J, the junction contained 8 bases not matched to a gene. In nucleotides, the CDR3 is TGTGCCAGCAGCCAGTACCCGGGACAGAGCTCTGGAAACACCATATATTTT. Residues: CASSQYPGQSSGNTIYF.

This rearrangement joins TRBV5-5 to TRBJ1-3; no definite D call. Germline loops: CDR1 SGHKS, CDR2 YYEKEE (reference sequence). The CDR3 runs to 14 residues. The germline V and J ends were trimmed by 5 bases and 4 bases, with 13 bases remaining between them. The CDR3 reads CASRASAGGNTIYF. CDR3 nucleotide sequence: TGTGCCAGCAGGGCATCCGCCGGGGGAAACACCATATATTTT.

DNA of the CDR3: TGTGCCAGCAGCTTTCCAAAGCAGGGGGCCTACGAGCAGTACTTC. This sequence encodes CASSFPKQGAYEQYF. The chain carries TRBV7-9 and TRBJ2-7, with 7 positions matching TRBD1. The CDR3 has 15 residues. V lost 3 bases and J lost 2; bases outside the gene matches: 7. The V gene's germline CDR1 is SEHNR and CDR2 FQNEAQ (reference sequence). Looking up the rest from reference TRBV7-9 and TRBJ2-7 gives the full variable domain: DTGVSQNPRHKITKRGQNVTFRCDPISEHNRLYWYRQTLGQGPEFLTYFQNEAQLEKSRLLSDRFSAERPKGSFSTLEIQRTEQGDSAMYLCASSFPKQGAYEQYFGPGTRLTVT.

The chain uses TRBV7-2 and TRBJ2-1; D gene unclear. Germline-derived CDR1 and CDR2 are SGHTA and FQGNSA. V shed 5 bases and J shed 3 bases, with 11 bases lying between them. There are 14 residues in the CDR3. In nucleotides, the CDR3 is TGTGCCAGCAGCAGAGGTTTGGACTACAATGAGCAGTTCTTC. Translated, it gives CASSRGLDYNEQFF.

The J gene is TRBJ2-5, the V gene TRBV5-4, with TRBD2 matching over 7 bases. Trimming cost V 3 bases and J 3 bases; bases outside gene matches: 11. CDR1 and CDR2 (germline): SGHNT, YYREEE (reference sequence). The CDR3 is 16 residues long. CDR3 DNA sequence: TGTGCCAGCAGCTCAAGGAGGTGGGGGGGGGAAGAGACCCAGTACTTC. Translation gives CASSSRRWGGEETQYF.

This clone was counted a single time. The same CDR3 is also encoded by other DNA sequences in this sample. The rearrangement joins TRBV18 to TRBJ1-5; D unresolved. In germline, CDR1 is KGHSH, CDR2 LQKENI. This CDR3 spans 14 amino acids. With 3 bases removed from V and 0 bases from J, the gap between germline ends came to 6 bases. In DNA, the CDR3 is TGTGCCAGCTCACCGGGAGATAGCAATCAGCCCCAGCATTTT. As protein: CASSPGDSNQPQHF.

J is TRBJ1-6 and V is TRBV5-6; 8 bases agree with TRBD1. Germline V lookup: CDR1 SGHDT, CDR2 YYEEEE. V was pared by 3 bases and J by 0 bases, with 2 bases of the junction left unmatched. The CDR3 runs to 16 residues. For the CDR3, the DNA is TGTGCCAGCAGCTGGACAGGGAGCTCCTATAATTCACCCCTCCACTTT. Its protein product is CASSWTGSSYNSPLHF.

The rearrangement uses TRBV19 and TRBJ2-3, with TRBD2 matching 11 bases. Germline V CDR1 and CDR2: LNHDA, SQIVND (reference sequence). Trimming took 3 bases from V and 5 from J; bases not matched to a gene: 7. The CDR3 spans 16 residues. CDR3 sequence: CASSIVSGRAKDTQYF. DNA of the CDR3: TGTGCCAGTAGTATTGTTAGCGGGAGGGCCAAAGATACGCAGTATTTT.

The chain recombines TRBV6-5 with TRBJ1-5; D is perhaps TRBD1 (6 bases). This CDR3 comprises 14 residues. Germline V gene lookup returns CDR1 MNHEY and CDR2 SVGAGI. Trimming stripped 3 bases from V and 6 bases from J, with 12 bases between. The CDR3 protein is CASSYGGGGQPQHF. For the CDR3, the DNA is TGTGCCAGCAGTTATGGGGGGGGCGGTCAGCCCCAGCATTTT.

The chain combines TRBV21-1 with TRBJ2-7; TRBD1 is the table's D call, not checked against the DNA. TRBV21-1 is noted as a pseudogene. The CDR3 consists of 14 residues. CDR3 sequence: CASSKPTGLGEQYF. CDR3 bases: TGTGCCAGCAGCAAACCGACAGGGCTGGGGGAGCAGTACTTC.

The rearrangement joins TRBV28 to TRBJ2-2, with TRBD2 identical over 9 bases. V lost 3 bases, J lost 1 base, and 6 bases stayed unmatched. The germline CDR1 and CDR2 sequences are MDHEN and SYDVKM. The CDR3 has 17 residues. The CDR3 reads CASSLELAGKNTGELFF. The CDR3 bases are TGTGCCAGCAGTTTGGAGCTAGCGGGAAAGAACACCGGGGAGCTGTTTTTT.

The V call is TRBV6-5, the J call TRBJ2-7; TRBD1 might be the D (6 bases). The V end lost 6 bases, the J end lost 6 bases, and 18 bases lay between the germline ends. The CDR3 length is 14 residues. Germline loops: CDR1 MNHEY, CDR2 SVGAGI. CDR3 sequence reads: CASSQPDRLSEQYF. CDR3 bases: TGTGCCAGCAGCCAACCTGACAGGCTTTCCGAGCAGTACTTC.

The genes are TRBV5-6 and TRBJ2-3; 8 nucleotides match TRBD2. CDR3 length: 15 residues. Per the germline V gene, CDR1 is SGHDT and CDR2 is YYEEEE. The junction had 5 bases not matched to a gene; V was cut back by 5 bases and J by 0 bases. The CDR3 protein is CASSPSGPSTDTQYF. CDR3 in DNA: TGTGCCAGCAGTCCTAGCGGGCCCAGCACAGATACGCAGTATTTT.

This chain uses TRBV28 with TRBJ1-6, with 9 bases aligning to TRBD1. This CDR3 has 15 residues. The junction had 7 bases not matched to a gene; V was cut back by 6 bases and J by 7 bases. Per germline, CDR1 MDHEN and CDR2 SYDVKM. CDR3 loop: CASSKTGTGNSPLHF. The CDR3 DNA follows: TGTGCCAGCAGCAAAACCGGGACAGGGAATTCACCCCTCCACTTT.

This clone has just one count. V and J are TRBV29-1 and TRBJ1-3, with 8 bases fitting TRBD1. Germline V gene sequence: CDR1 SQVTM, CDR2 ANQGSEA. Trimming at V came to 7 bases and at J to 1 base, leaving 12 bases not matched to a gene. CDR3 length: 16 residues. The CDR3: CSADTGQGGSGNTIYF. In nucleotides, the CDR3 is TGCAGCGCCGACACCGGACAGGGCGGATCTGGAAACACCATATATTTT. Full variable domain (outside the CDR3, taken from reference TRBV29-1 and TRBJ1-3): SAVISQKPSRDICQRGTSLTIQCQVDSQVTMMFWYRQQPGQSLTLIATANQGSEATYESGFVIDKFPISRPNLTFSTLTVSNMSPEDSSIYLCSADTGQGGSGNTIYFGEGSWLTVV.

V gene TRBV7-2 combines with J gene TRBJ2-5; 9 nucleotides agree with TRBD2. Trimming removed 2 bases from V and 1 base from J; junction bases left unmatched: 2. CDR1 and CDR2 from the germline V gene are SGHTA and FQGNSA. The CDR3 has 15 residues. CDR3 loop: CASSLTAGGQETQYF. CDR3 coding DNA: TGTGCCAGCAGCTTAACAGCGGGGGGCCAAGAGACCCAGTACTTC.